This TCR beta chain was captured by sequencing in a study of T-cell reconstitution after alpha-beta-depleted transplantation in children. Comments on this clonotype: Its antigen remains unidentified.

Per the germline V gene, CDR1 is SNHLY and CDR2 is FYNNEI. Trimming took 6 bases from V and 0 from J, leaving 8 bases between them. The CDR3 extends over 13 amino acids. Study-wide findings and caveats: By one year post-transplant, T-cell counts and diversity largely arose from T cells that were newly produced.

TCRbeta library preparation incorporated unique molecular identifiers. TCRdb processed the PCR reads anew with MiXCR; each CDR3 protein has one entry. This repertoire shows some 300,000 distinct CDR3 sequences, roughly 7.8% found once; its top ten account for 9.1%. The sequencing used peripheral blood, collected 360 days after TCRalphabeta/CD19-depleted stem cell transplant. V and J are TRBV2 and TRBJ1-1; D is uncertain. The clonotype was recovered from a female patient aged 2-10 years who had a stem cell transplant for Fanconi anemia, so the T cells may come from the graft donor. CDR3 sequence (DNA): TGTGCCAGCAGGGTGCGGGTGAACACTGAAGCTTTCTTT. Translation gives CASRVRVNTEAFF. The full variable domain, rest sourced from reference TRBV2 and TRBJ1-1, is EPEVTQTPSHQVTQMGQEVILRCVPISNHLYFYWYRQILGQKVEFLVSFYNNEISEKSEIFDDQFSVERPDGSNFTLKIRSTKLEDSAMYFCASRVRVNTEAFFGQGTRLTVV.